A selection of T cell receptor beta chains follows, all from one sample in a study of blood T cell repertoires in COVID-19. Here immunoSEQ multiplex PCR was the method, and the copy in TCRdb shows in-frame clones only, minus some. The sample comprises 200,000 to 300,000 clones, around 83% of which are singletons, and more than 1.5% rests with the top ten. Sequenced input: peripheral blood. The receptor set was obtained from a woman aged 40 to 55 who had recovered from COVID-19. Both conserved end residues are part of each CDR3. Fields, in order: V gene, D gene, CDR3 protein. The D gene is left open where the match is weak.

>TRBV5-4|TRBD2
CASSLEGLADTDTQYF
>TRBV9|TRBD1
CASSPIDRAGHEQYF
>TRBV30|-
CAWSSGAPRNTEAFF
>TRBV18|TRBD1
CASSTRARQGLNTEAFF
>TRBV5-4|-
CASSLAGDYYGYTF
>TRBV18|TRBD2
CASSPQGLAGGLETQYF
>TRBV2|-
CASSPHFDSTEAFF
>TRBV12-3/TRBV12-4|-
CASNNGLYQPQHF
>TRBV19|-
CASIGRTGNEQFF
>TRBV28|-
CASSGVRRRGYTF
>TRBV2|-
CASSKGSGSNQPQHF
>TRBV6-1|TRBD1
CASSDRGLKGAFF
>TRBV11-3|TRBD1
CASSRQGLDTQYF
>TRBV28|-
CASRVTGERPYEQYF
>TRBV6-5|-
CASSLWRSMNTEAFF
>TRBV7-6|-
CASSPEIPRSYEQYF
>TRBV15|TRBD2
CATSTLGGRGGTDTQYF
>TRBV19|-
CATIGSYTEAFF
>TRBV11-2|-
CASSLSEVDTQYF
>TRBV12-3/TRBV12-4|-
CASSFGRKAFF
>TRBV20-1|-
CSASGGGTGYGYTF
>TRBV3-1/TRBV3-2|-
CASSLGVGGGGSPLHF
>TRBV18|TRBD1
CASRRDRVSYEQYF
>TRBV5-1|TRBD1
CASSLGGDYEQYF
>TRBV27|-
CASSLGQFLTDTQYF
>TRBV10-3|-
CAISEWVRGDYGYTF
>TRBV18|TRBD1
CASRGGTGEKYGYTF
>TRBV6-5|TRBD1
CASSFSRDREVYEQYF
>TRBV29-1|-
CSVEKAFVASADGYTF
>TRBV2|-
CASSEPAGMNTEAFF
>TRBV9|-
CASSAGSSPLVSYGYTF
>TRBV6-1|-
CASSEAVGAPNSPLHF
>TRBV3-1/TRBV3-2|TRBD2
CASQSGAETQYF
>TRBV5-1|TRBD1
CASSPPTGDEQYF
>TRBV6-1|-
CASSEFIGQGFNSPLHF
>TRBV7-2|-
CASSLDRTAYEQYF
>TRBV5-5|TRBD1
CASRGQADTEAFF
>TRBV19|-
CASSIGLSGPYEQYF
>TRBV24-1|-
CATSEQGTLPRETQYF
>TRBV5-1|-
CASSSQGQVSDTQYF
>TRBV2|TRBD1
CASRDRGRRQVSEQFF
>TRBV9|TRBD2
CASSVGPSGGAETQYF
>TRBV5-1|TRBD2
CASSVSGANTDTQYF
>TRBV30|-
CACSGSSYEQYF
>TRBV5-1|TRBD1
CASSLNRGSSEAFF
>TRBV29-1|TRBD1
CSVTQGNSNQPQHF
>TRBV6-1|-
CASSEGGGKTTQHF
>TRBV5-1|TRBD1
CASSGDSSYEQYF
>TRBV19|TRBD2
CASSIVSGGNTGELFF
>TRBV7-9|TRBD1
CASSLALQGPEAFF
>TRBV7-8|TRBD2
CASSAQTSGSTDTQYF
>TRBV28|-
CASSTSRDEQYF